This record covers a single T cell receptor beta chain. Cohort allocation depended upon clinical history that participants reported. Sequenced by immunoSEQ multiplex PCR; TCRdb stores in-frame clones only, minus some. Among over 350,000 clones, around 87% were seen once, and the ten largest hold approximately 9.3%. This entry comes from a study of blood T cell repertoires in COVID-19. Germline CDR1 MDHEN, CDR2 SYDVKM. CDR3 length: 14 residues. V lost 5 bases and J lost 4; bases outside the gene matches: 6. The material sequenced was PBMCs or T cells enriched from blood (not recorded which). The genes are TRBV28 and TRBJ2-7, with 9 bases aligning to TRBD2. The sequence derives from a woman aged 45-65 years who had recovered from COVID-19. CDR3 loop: CASSNSGGGYEQYF. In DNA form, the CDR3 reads TGTGCCAGCAGTAATAGCGGGGGAGGATACGAGCAGTACTTC. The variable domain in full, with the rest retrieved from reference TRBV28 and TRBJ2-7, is DVKVTQSSRYLVKRTGEKVFLECVQDMDHENMFWYRQDPGLGLRLIYFSYDVKMKEKGDIPEGYSVSREKKERFSLILESASTNQTSMYLCASSNSGGGYEQYFGPGTRLTVT.